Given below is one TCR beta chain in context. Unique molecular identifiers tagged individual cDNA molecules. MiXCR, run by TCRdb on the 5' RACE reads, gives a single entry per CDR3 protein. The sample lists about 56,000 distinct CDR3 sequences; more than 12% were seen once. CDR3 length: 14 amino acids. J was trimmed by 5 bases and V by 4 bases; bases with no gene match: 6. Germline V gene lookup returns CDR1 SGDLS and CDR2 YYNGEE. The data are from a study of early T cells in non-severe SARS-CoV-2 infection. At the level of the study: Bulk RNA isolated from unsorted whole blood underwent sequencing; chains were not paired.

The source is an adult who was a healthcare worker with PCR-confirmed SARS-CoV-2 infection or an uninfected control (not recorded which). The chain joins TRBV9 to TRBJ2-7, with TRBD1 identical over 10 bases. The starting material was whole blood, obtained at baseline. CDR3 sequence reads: CASSFLDRGDEQYF. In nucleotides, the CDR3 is TGTGCCAGCAGCTTCCTGGACAGGGGGGACGAGCAGTACTTC. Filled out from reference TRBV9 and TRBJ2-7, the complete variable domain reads DSGVTQTPKHLITATGQRVTLRCSPRSGDLSVYWYQQSLDQGLQFLIQYYNGEERAKGNILERFSAQQFPDLHSELNLSSLELGDSALYFCASSFLDRGDEQYFGPGTRLTVT.